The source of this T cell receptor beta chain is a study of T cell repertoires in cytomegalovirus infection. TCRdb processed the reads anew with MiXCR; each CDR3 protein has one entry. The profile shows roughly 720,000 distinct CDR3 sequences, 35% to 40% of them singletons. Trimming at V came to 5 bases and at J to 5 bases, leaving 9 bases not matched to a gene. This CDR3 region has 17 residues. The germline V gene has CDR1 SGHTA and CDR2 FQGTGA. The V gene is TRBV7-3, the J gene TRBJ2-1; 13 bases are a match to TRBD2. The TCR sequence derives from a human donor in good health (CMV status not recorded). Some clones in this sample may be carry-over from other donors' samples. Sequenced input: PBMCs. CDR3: CASSPGLAGEKHNEQFF. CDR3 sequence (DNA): TGTGCCAGCAGCCCCGGACTAGCGGGGGAGAAACACAATGAGCAGTTCTTC.